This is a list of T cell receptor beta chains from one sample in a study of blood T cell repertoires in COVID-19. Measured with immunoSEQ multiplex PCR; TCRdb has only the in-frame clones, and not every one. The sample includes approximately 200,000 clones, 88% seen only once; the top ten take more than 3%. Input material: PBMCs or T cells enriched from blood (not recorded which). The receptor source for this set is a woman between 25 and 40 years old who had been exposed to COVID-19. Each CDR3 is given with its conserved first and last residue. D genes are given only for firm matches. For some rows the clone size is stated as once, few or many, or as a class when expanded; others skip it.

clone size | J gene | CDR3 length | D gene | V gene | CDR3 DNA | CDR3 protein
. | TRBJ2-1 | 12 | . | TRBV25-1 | TGTGCCAGCAGTGAAGAGTGGAATGAGCAGTTCTTC | CASSEEWNEQFF
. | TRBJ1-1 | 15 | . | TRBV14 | TGTGCCAGCAGCCAAGACGGGGGTCCCAACACTGAAGCTTTCTTT | CASSQDGGPNTEAFF
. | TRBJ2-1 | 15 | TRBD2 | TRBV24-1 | TGTGCCACCAGTGATAGGACTAGCGGGGGCAATGAGCAGTTCTTC | CATSDRTSGGNEQFF
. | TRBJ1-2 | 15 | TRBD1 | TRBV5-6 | TGTGCCAGCAGCCTCAAAACAGGGGACCCCTATGGCTACACCTTC | CASSLKTGDPYGYTF
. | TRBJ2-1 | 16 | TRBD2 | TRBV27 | TGTGCCAGCAGTTTTGAAGGTAGCGGGAGGAACAATGAGCAGTTCTTC | CASSFEGSGRNNEQFF
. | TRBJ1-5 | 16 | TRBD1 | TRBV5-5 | TGTGCCAGCAGCTTGGCCGCGGGACAGGGACGTCAGCCCCAGCATTTT | CASSLAAGQGRQPQHF
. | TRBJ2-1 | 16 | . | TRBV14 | TGTGCCAGCCGCGCGTTCGAGGGTGGCTCCTACAATGAGCAGTTCTTC | CASRAFEGGSYNEQFF
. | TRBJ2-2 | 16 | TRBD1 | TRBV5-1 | TGCGCCAGCAGCTTGGCCGGGACAGGGGTCGCCGGGGAGCTGTTTTTT | CASSLAGTGVAGELFF
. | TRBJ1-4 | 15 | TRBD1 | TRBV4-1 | TGCGCCAGCAGTCAAACCGGGACAGGAGCTACTAAGCTGTTTTTT | CASSQTGTGATKLFF
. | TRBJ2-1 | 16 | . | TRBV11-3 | TGTGCCAGCAGCTTAGGTTCTAGCAACTCCTACAATGAGCAGTTCTTC | CASSLGSSNSYNEQFF
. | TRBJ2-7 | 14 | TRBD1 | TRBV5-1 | TGCGCCAGCAGCCCCGGACAGGACTCCTACGAGCAGTACTTC | CASSPGQDSYEQYF
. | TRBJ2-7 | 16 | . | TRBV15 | TGTGCCACCAGCAGGGAAAGACTAGTCTCTTCCTACGAGCAGTACTTC | CATSRERLVSSYEQYF
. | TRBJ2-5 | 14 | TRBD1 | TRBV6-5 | TGTGCCAGCAGGGGGGACAGGGTAAACGAGACCCAGTACTTC | CASRGDRVNETQYF
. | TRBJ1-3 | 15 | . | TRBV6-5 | TGTGCCAGCCGGTTCTCGGACAACTCTGGAAACACCATATATTTT | CASRFSDNSGNTIYF
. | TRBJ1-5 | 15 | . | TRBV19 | TGTGCCAGTAGTATAATCAGGGGAAGAAATCAGCCCCAGCATTTT | CASSIIRGRNQPQHF
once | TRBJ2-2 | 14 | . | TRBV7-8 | TGTGCCAGCAGCCCCGGGACTTTCACCGGGGAGCTGTTTTTT | CASSPGTFTGELFF
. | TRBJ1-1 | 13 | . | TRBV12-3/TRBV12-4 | TGTGCCAGCAGAGAGGTGAGGAACACTGAAGCTTTCTTT | CASREVRNTEAFF
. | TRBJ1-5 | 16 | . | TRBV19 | TGTGCCAGTAGTCTGGGACTATTGAACCCTAATCAGCCCCAGCATTTT | CASSLGLLNPNQPQHF
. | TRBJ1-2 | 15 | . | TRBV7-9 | TGTGCCAGCAGCTTAGCGGGCAGGTTGAACTATGGCTACACCTTC | CASSLAGRLNYGYTF
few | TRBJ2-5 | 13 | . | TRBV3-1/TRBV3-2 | TGTGCCAGCAGCCCCCCGGGACTTAAGACCCAGTACTTC | CASSPPGLKTQYF
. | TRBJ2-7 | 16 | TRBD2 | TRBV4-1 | TGCGCCAGCAGCCAAGGGTACGGGCGGGAGGTCTACGAGCAGTACTTC | CASSQGYGREVYEQYF
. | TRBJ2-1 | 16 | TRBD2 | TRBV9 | TGTGCCAGCAGCGTAGGACTAGCGGGGGATTACAATGAGCAGTTCTTC | CASSVGLAGDYNEQFF
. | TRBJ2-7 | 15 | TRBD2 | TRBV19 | TGTGCCAGTAGTATCGTCTCCAGCGGGAGCTACGAGCAGTACTTC | CASSIVSSGSYEQYF
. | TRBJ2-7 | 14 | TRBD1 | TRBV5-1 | TGCGCCAGCAGCTTCCGGGACAGCCACTTCGAGCAGTACTTC | CASSFRDSHFEQYF
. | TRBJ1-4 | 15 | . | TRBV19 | TGTGCCAGTACATGGACAGCCACAACTAATGAAAAACTGTTTTTT | CASTWTATTNEKLFF
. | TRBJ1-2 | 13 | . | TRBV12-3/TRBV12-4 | TGTGCCAGCAGCGACCGGGGAGGATTTGGCTACACCTTC | CASSDRGGFGYTF
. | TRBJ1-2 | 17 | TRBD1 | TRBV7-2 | TGTGCCAGCAGCTTACCGGGACAGGGGGCCACGGACTATGGCTACACCTTC | CASSLPGQGATDYGYTF
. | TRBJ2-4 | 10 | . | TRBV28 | TGTGCCAGCAGTCGGGGAAAGTTGTACTTC | CASSRGKLYF
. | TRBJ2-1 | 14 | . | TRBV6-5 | TGTGCCAGCAGTTCACTAGAATTAGGCAGGGAGCAGTTCTTC | CASSSLELGREQFF
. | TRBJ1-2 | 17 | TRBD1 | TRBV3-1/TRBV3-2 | TGTGCCAGCAGCCAAGAAGGGGACAGGACTGCTAACTATGGCTACACCTTC | CASSQEGDRTANYGYTF
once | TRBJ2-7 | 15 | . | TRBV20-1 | TGCAGTGCTAGTGGGCTGTCGGGAGTCTCCTACGAGCAGTACTTC | CSASGLSGVSYEQYF
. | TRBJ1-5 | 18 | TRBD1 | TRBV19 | TGTGCCACCCAATCCGGGACAGGGGTTGCATATGGCAATCAGCCCCAGCATTTT | CATQSGTGVAYGNQPQHF
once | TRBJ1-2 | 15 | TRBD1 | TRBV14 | TGTGCCAGCAGCCAAGATCGGGACAGGGTTACAGGCTACACCTTC | CASSQDRDRVTGYTF
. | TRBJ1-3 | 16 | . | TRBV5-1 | TGCGCCAGCAGCTTGGACGGAGTAATAAAAGGAAACACCATATATTTT | CASSLDGVIKGNTIYF
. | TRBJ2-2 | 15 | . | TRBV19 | TGTGCCAGTAGTATCAGAGGGGGGGCGCCGGGGGAGCTGTTTTTT | CASSIRGGAPGELFF
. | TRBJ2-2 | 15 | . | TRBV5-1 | TGCGCCAGCAGCTTGATGGCAGGGGTAGACGGGGAGCTGTTTTTT | CASSLMAGVDGELFF
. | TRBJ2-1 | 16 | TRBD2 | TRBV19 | TGTGCCAGTAGTATAGAGGCAGGGACTATCTACAATGAGCAGTTCTTC | CASSIEAGTIYNEQFF
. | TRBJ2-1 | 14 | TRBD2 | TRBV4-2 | TGTGCCAGCAGCCAATTAGCGGGCGGGGGGGAGCAGTTCTTC | CASSQLAGGGEQFF
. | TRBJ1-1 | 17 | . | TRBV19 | TGTGCCAGTAGTATACCAAAGCAGACAGCTTTGAACACTGAAGCTTTCTTT | CASSIPKQTALNTEAFF
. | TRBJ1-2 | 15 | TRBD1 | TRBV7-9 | TGTGCCAGCAGCTTAAACCGGGACAGGGGTTTGGGCTACACCTTC | CASSLNRDRGLGYTF
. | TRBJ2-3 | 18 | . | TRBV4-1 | TGCGCCAGCAGCGAAGTTTTGGGCGGCAGGGGACCCACAGATACGCAGTATTTT | CASSEVLGGRGPTDTQYF
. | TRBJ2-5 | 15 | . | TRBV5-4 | TGTGCCAGCAGCTTGGGGACACTTAAACAAGAGACCCAGTACTTC | CASSLGTLKQETQYF
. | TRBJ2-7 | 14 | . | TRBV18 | TGTGCCAGCTCACCCGACAGGCCTCCCTACGAGCAGTACTTC | CASSPDRPPYEQYF
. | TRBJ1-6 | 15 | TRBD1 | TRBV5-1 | TGCGCCAGCAGCCAACAAAGGACAGGGGATTCACCCCTCCACTTT | CASSQQRTGDSPLHF
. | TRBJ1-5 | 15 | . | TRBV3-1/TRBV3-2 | TGTGCCAGCAGCCAGGGGGGGACAAGCAATCAGCCCCAGCATTTT | CASSQGGTSNQPQHF
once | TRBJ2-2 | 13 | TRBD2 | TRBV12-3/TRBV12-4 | TGTGCCAGCACGGGAGGAGGCACCGGGGAGCTGTTTTTT | CASTGGGTGELFF
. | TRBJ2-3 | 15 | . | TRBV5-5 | TGTGCCAGCAGCTTGGGCCTAAAAAGCACAGATACGCAGTATTTT | CASSLGLKSTDTQYF
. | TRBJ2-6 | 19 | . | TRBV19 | TGTGCCAGTAGTCCCTCCGCGGGGGCGCACGGATCTGGGGCCAACGTCCTGACTTTC | CASSPSAGAHGSGANVLTF
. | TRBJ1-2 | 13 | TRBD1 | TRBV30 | TGTGCCTGGAGACCGGGACAGTCGGTTGGCTACACCTTC | CAWRPGQSVGYTF
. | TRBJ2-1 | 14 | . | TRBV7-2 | TGTGCCAGCAGCTTGGCGGCGGCCAACAATGAGCAGTTCTTC | CASSLAAANNEQFF
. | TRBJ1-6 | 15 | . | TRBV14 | TGTGCCAGCAGCCCCGGCGGCACCTATAATTCACCCCTCCACTTT | CASSPGGTYNSPLHF
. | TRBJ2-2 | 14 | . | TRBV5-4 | TGTGCCAGCAGCTTAGAGACTCATACCGGGGAGCTGTTTTTT | CASSLETHTGELFF
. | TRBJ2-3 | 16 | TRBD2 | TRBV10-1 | TGCGCCAGCAGTGAGTCGCTACTAGCGAGCACAGATACGCAGTATTTT | CASSESLLASTDTQYF